This TCR beta chain was sequenced in a study of T cells in Graves' hyperthyroidism and ophthalmopathy. About the study: Before any treatment, at initial diagnosis, peripheral blood was collected.

Used for diagnoses were clinical symptoms, serum thyroxine and TRAb, thyroid ultrasound and orbital computed tomography. This clonotype was seen at least ten times. Deletions cut 5 bases from V and 3 bases from J, with 5 bases between. The germline V gene encodes CDR1 MDHEN and CDR2 SYDVKM. CDR3 size: 11 residues. RNA transcripts yielded amplified TCR beta CDR3 regions. RT-PCR in the first round (using the HTBI primer set) targeted the TCR CDR3. Each CDR3 protein gets one entry after TCRdb re-called the multiplex PCR reads with MiXCR. The table has fewer than 350,000 distinct CDR3 sequences, roughly a fifth seen once; the top ten hold under 45%.

The receptor was derived from a man aged 45-65 years with Graves' ophthalmopathy. This chain links TRBV28 with TRBJ2-7, with no clear D. Sequencing used blood. DNA of the CDR3: TGTGCCAGCAGTCCTCACTACGAGCAGTACTTC. It is translated as CASSPHYEQYF.